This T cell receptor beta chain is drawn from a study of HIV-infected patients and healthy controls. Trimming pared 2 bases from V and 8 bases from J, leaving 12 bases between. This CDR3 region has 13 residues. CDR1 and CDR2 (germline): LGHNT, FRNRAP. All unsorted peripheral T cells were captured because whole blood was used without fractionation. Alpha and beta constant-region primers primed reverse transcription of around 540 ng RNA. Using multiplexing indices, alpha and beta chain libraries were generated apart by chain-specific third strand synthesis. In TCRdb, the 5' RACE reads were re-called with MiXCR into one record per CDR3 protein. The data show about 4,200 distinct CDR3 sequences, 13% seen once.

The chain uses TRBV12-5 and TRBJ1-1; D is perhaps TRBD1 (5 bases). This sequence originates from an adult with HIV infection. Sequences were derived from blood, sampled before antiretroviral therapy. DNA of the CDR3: TGTGCTAGTGGTTTGATCCGGGGCCACGAAGCTTTCTTT. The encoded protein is CASGLIRGHEAFF.